This TCR beta chain was identified in a study of resident and recirculating memory T cells in vitiligo. Across the study: Samples were epidermis from two lesional and two nonlesional sites, plus PBMCs. No cells were sorted; samples were homogenized just before genomic DNA extraction. Notes on the study in general: Sequences differed between biopsy sites and patients, suggesting private specificity.

The assay was immunoSEQ multiplex PCR, and TCRdb's table has in-frame clones only and misses some. This table has around 38,000 clones, 80% to 95% appearing once. No patient showed confetti depigmentation, a clinical sign of active disease. The J segment lost 3 bases and the V segment lost 5 bases, leaving 6 bases of the junction unmatched. CDR1 is SGHRS, CDR2 YFSETQ, per germline. CDR3 length: 14 residues. Details on this clone: What it binds is unknown.

The clonotype was recovered from a male donor with vitiligo. This chain links TRBV5-1 with TRBJ2-3; 7 bases map to TRBD2. The sequenced sample consisted of blood. CDR3 region: CASRGGFGTDTQYF. Here the CDR3 DNA reads TGCGCCAGCAGGGGGGGGTTTGGGACAGATACGCAGTATTTT.